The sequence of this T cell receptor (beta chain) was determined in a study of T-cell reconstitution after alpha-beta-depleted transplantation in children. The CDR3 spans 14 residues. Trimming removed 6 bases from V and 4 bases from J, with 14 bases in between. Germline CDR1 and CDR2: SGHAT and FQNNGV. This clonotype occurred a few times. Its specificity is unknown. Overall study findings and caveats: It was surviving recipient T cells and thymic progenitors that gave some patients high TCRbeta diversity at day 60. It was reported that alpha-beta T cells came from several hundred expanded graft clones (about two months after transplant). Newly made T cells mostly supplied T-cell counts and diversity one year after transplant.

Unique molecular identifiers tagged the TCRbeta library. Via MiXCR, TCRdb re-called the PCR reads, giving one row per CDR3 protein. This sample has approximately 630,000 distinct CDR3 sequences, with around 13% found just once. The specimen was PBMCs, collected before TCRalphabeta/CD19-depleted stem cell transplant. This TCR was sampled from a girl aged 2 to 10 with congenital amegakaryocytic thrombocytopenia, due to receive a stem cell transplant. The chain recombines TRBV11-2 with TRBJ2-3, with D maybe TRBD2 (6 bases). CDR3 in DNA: TGTGCCAGCAGGACTTCGGGGGTCTCAGATACGCAGTATTTT. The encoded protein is CASRTSGVSDTQYF. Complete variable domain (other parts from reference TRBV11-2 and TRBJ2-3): EAGVAQSPRYKIIEKRQSVAFWCNPISGHATLYWYQQILGQGPKLLIQFQNNGVVDDSQLPKDRFSAERLKGVDSTLKIQPAKLEDSAVYLCASRTSGVSDTQYFGPGTRLTVL.